A selection of T cell receptor beta chains follows, all from one sample in a study of cytomegalovirus exposure and HLA in healthy donors. Sequencing was performed with immunoSEQ multiplex PCR; in TCRdb, only in-frame clones are kept and a portion is missing. The sample holds roughly 140,000 clones, approximately 80% seen once. Sequenced sample: PBMCs. The receptors stem from a woman aged 45-65 years in good health and CMV-seronegative. The CDR3 runs from the conserved cysteine through the conserved F or W. The D gene is left open where the match is weak. Clone size is not always given. Where it is, it says once, few, many or a class for expanded clones.

TRBV6-5	.	14	.	TRBJ1-1	TGTGCCAGCACGGGGGCGGGGGTGAGCACTGAAGCTTTCTTT	CASTGAGVSTEAFF
TRBV6-4	.	13	.	TRBJ1-2	TGTGCCAGCAGTTTTAACACAGGGTACGGCTACACCTTC	CASSFNTGYGYTF
TRBV28	few	15	.	TRBJ1-5	TGTGCCAGCAGTTTATGGACTGATAGCAATCAGCCCCAGCATTTT	CASSLWTDSNQPQHF
TRBV11-3	.	17	TRBD1	TRBJ2-1	TGTGCCAGCAGCCCCAGAACCGGGACAGGGGGGTTCAATGAGCAGTTCTTC	CASSPRTGTGGFNEQFF
TRBV2	.	13	.	TRBJ2-1	TGTGCCAGTTCCTGGGATAGGGGTTATGAGCAGTTCTTC	CASSWDRGYEQFF
TRBV19	.	14	TRBD1	TRBJ2-3	TGTGCCAGTAGTATTACCGGGACAGGTGGTACGCAGTATTTT	CASSITGTGGTQYF
TRBV7-2	.	14	TRBD1	TRBJ2-5	TGTGCCAGCAGCTTGGACAGGGTGGGTGAGACCCAGTACTTC	CASSLDRVGETQYF
TRBV7-2	.	12	.	TRBJ1-1	TGTGCCAGCAGCTTCAGGAACACTGAAGCTTTCTTT	CASSFRNTEAFF
TRBV6-1	.	13	.	TRBJ2-5	TGTGCCAGCAAACAGTTTAGCCAAGAGACCCAGTACTTC	CASKQFSQETQYF
TRBV9	.	14	.	TRBJ1-5	TGTGCCAGCAGCGTAGGGGCTAGCAATCAGCCCCAGCATTTT	CASSVGASNQPQHF
TRBV6-1	.	12	.	TRBJ1-6	TGTGCCACCCACAGGGACGGGTCACCCCTCCACTTT	CATHRDGSPLHF
TRBV7-2	.	14	.	TRBJ1-4	TGTGCCAGCAGCTTAGGGGGAGGGCCTGAAAAACTGTTTTTT	CASSLGGGPEKLFF
TRBV9	once	14	TRBD1	TRBJ2-2	TGTGCCAGCAGCGTAGGGGGGACAGCCGGGGAGCTGTTTTTT	CASSVGGTAGELFF
TRBV5-6	.	12	.	TRBJ1-5	TGTGCCAGCAGCTTGGCTAGTCAGCCCCAGCATTTT	CASSLASQPQHF
TRBV19	.	16	TRBD2	TRBJ2-1	TGTGCCAGTAGCCCCGGACTAGCGGGGGGGCACGGTGAGCAGTTCTTC	CASSPGLAGGHGEQFF
TRBV15	.	15	.	TRBJ2-7	TGTGCCACCAGCAGAGAAAGAGGGACAACCTACGAGCAGTACTTC	CATSRERGTTYEQYF
TRBV4-2	once	12	.	TRBJ2-2	TGTGCCAGCGGACAGAACACCGGGGAGCTGTTTTTT	CASGQNTGELFF
TRBV19	.	15	.	TRBJ2-2	TGTGCCAGTAGCACCTACAGGGTTGACACCGGGGAGCTGTTTTTT	CASSTYRVDTGELFF
TRBV4-3	.	16	.	TRBJ1-6	TGCGCCAGCAGCCAAGATTACGGGACACGGGACCCACCCCTCCACTTT	CASSQDYGTRDPPLHF
TRBV2	.	13	.	TRBJ1-4	TGTGCCAGCCGATGGAGCGATAATGAAAAACTGTTTTTT	CASRWSDNEKLFF
TRBV5-1	.	13	.	TRBJ1-5	TGCGCCAGCAGGGAGGGGCCAAATCAGCCCCAGCATTTT	CASREGPNQPQHF
TRBV28	.	17	TRBD1	TRBJ1-6	TGTGCCAGCAGTTTAAATTCAGGGGGGAAACTTAATTCACCCCTCCACTTT	CASSLNSGGKLNSPLHF
TRBV28	.	12	TRBD1	TRBJ1-2	TGTGCCAGCAGGGCCGAGGACAGGGCATACACCTTC	CASRAEDRAYTF
TRBV6-5	.	16	TRBD2	TRBJ2-5	TGTGCCAGCAGTTGGAGACTAGCGGGGGGGCAAGAGACCCAGTACTTC	CASSWRLAGGQETQYF
TRBV5-4	.	15	TRBD1	TRBJ2-2	TGTGCCAGCAGCTTTGGGACAGGGGGCACCGGGGAGCTGTTTTTT	CASSFGTGGTGELFF
TRBV27	.	14	.	TRBJ2-7	TGTGCCAGCAGTCCCGGGACTCAGGTTCTCGGGCAGTACTTC	CASSPGTQVLGQYF
TRBV7-2	once	15	TRBD2	TRBJ2-3	TGTGCCAGCAGCTTAGGCGGGGGGGTTGGAGATACGCAGTATTTT	CASSLGGGVGDTQYF
TRBV19	.	16	TRBD1	TRBJ1-6	TGTGCCAGTAGTTCTATGGACAGGGGGCGGAATTCACCCCTCCACTTT	CASSSMDRGRNSPLHF
TRBV2	.	12	TRBD1	TRBJ2-7	TGTGCCAGCAGGGCTGACAGGGGGCCAGGGGACTTC	CASRADRGPGDF
TRBV7-9	.	12	.	TRBJ2-3	TGTGCCAGCAGCTCACTAGGTGATACGCAGTATTTT	CASSSLGDTQYF
TRBV6-4	.	15	.	TRBJ2-2	TGTGCCAGCAGTGCCAGTCAGGGTGGCGGCGGGGAGCTGTTTTTT	CASSASQGGGGELFF
TRBV15	.	15	TRBD2	TRBJ2-3	TGTGCCACCAGCAACGGGGGGGGGCGGGCAGATACGCAGTATTTT	CATSNGGGRADTQYF
TRBV7-9	.	15	TRBD2	TRBJ2-5	TGTGCCAGCAGCTTTGGACTAGCGGGGGGGGAGACCCAGTACTTC	CASSFGLAGGETQYF
TRBV28	.	14	.	TRBJ2-1	TGTGCCAGCAGTCTACCGACTCCCCCCAATGAGCAGTTCTTC	CASSLPTPPNEQFF
TRBV7-2	few	12	.	TRBJ2-1	TGTGCCAGCAGCTCTTATTACAATGAGCAGTTCTTC	CASSSYYNEQFF
TRBV6-5	few	13	.	TRBJ1-1	TGTGCCAGCAGAACAGGGTTGGTCACTGAAGCTTTCTTT	CASRTGLVTEAFF
TRBV6-5	.	15	.	TRBJ2-2	TGTGCCAGCAGTCGGCGGATCCTTGCCACCGGGGAGCTGTTTTTT	CASSRRILATGELFF
TRBV4-3	once	16	TRBD2	TRBJ2-3	TGCGCCAGCAGCCTAGGAGTAGCGGGGGGGGCAGATACGCAGTATTTT	CASSLGVAGGADTQYF
TRBV30	once	14	.	TRBJ2-4	TGTGCCTGGAGAAAGGGGCCGGCCAAAAACATTCAGTACTTC	CAWRKGPAKNIQYF
TRBV5-5	medium-sized	15	.	TRBJ2-7	TGTGCCAGCAGCTCGCCGACAGCCGTCGGCTACGAGCAGTACTTC	CASSSPTAVGYEQYF
TRBV4-1	.	15	TRBD1	TRBJ1-5	TGCGCCAGCAGCCAGCAGGGGGCCCTCAATCAGCCCCAGCATTTT	CASSQQGALNQPQHF
TRBV5-4	.	16	TRBD2	TRBJ2-5	TGTGCCAGCAGCTCCTACCGGCGGGGGGCTAGGGAGACCCAGTACTTC	CASSSYRRGARETQYF
TRBV18	.	15	TRBD1	TRBJ2-2	TGTGCCAGCTCAGTCGACAGGGTTGACACCGGGGAGCTGTTTTTT	CASSVDRVDTGELFF
TRBV19	.	13	.	TRBJ1-3	TGTGCCAGTAAGAGGTGGTCTGGAAACACCATATATTTT	CASKRWSGNTIYF
TRBV5-8	.	17	.	TRBJ2-3	TGTGCCAGCAGCTTGGCCCGAATGACAGGACTCACAGATACGCAGTATTTT	CASSLARMTGLTDTQYF
TRBV7-8	.	15	TRBD1	TRBJ1-1	TGTGCCAGCACCAAAACGGGACAGGGGGCTGGAAAAGCTTTCTTT	CASTKTGQGAGKAFF
TRBV2	.	15	TRBD2	TRBJ2-5	TGTGCCAGCAGTGAAGGGCTAGCGGGGGTAGAGACCCAGTACTTC	CASSEGLAGVETQYF
TRBV27	.	14	.	TRBJ1-1	TGTGCCAGCAGTTCGGCAGGGCCTAACACTGAAGCTTTCTTT	CASSSAGPNTEAFF
TRBV6-1	.	14	.	TRBJ2-1	TGTGCCAGCAGTGAAGGAACAGGAACAAGGTGGCAGTTCTTC	CASSEGTGTRWQFF
TRBV28	.	13	.	TRBJ1-1	TGTGCCAGCAGGGAGGGCAGGATCACTGAAGCTTTCTTT	CASREGRITEAFF
TRBV2	.	16	TRBD1	TRBJ2-7	TGTGCCAGCAGTGAAGAAGGGGGACAGGGGGCTAACGAGCAGTACTTC	CASSEEGGQGANEQYF
TRBV15	few	14	.	TRBJ2-2	TGTGCCACCAGCACAGACGAGACAGTCGGGGAGCTGTTTTTT	CATSTDETVGELFF
TRBV5-4	.	15	TRBD1	TRBJ1-1	TGTGCCAGCAGCTGGGACAGGCTGAGGAACACTGAAGCTTTCTTT	CASSWDRLRNTEAFF
TRBV5-6	.	11	.	TRBJ2-5	TGTGCCAGCAGCTTGGGGAGGGCCCAGTACTTC	CASSLGRAQYF